These 9 T cell receptor beta chains originate from one sample sequenced in a study of CD8+ T cells in alopecia areata. The authors extracted RNA and reverse transcribed it into cDNA as the sequencing template. Sequencing was performed with immunoSEQ multiplex PCR; in TCRdb, only in-frame clones are kept and a portion is missing. The repertoire holds 85,000 to 110,000 clones, 65% to 90% seen once, with 11% in the top ten. Treatment denoted: oral pan-JAK inhibitor, 5-10 mg twice daily. The sequences come from CD8+ T cells sorted from blood, collected around week 31, from a patient treated with tofacitinib. Every receptor here comes from a human donor with alopecia areata.

The chain couples TRBV9 to TRBJ2-7; perhaps D is TRBD1 or TRBD2 (5 bases each). Germline CDR1 and CDR2: SGDLS and YYNGEE. The V end lost 3 bases, the J end lost 2 bases, and 9 bases lay between the germline ends. The CDR3 covers 13 residues. Here the CDR3 DNA reads TGTGCCAGCAGCGGAGGGGCCCCCTACGAGCAGTACTTC. Protein sequence: CASSGGAPYEQYF.

The rearrangement links TRBV27 to TRBJ2-2, with 8 bases identical to TRBD2. This CDR3 comprises 14 residues. V lost 7 bases, J lost 6 bases, and 7 bases stayed unmatched. Germline CDR1 reads MNHEY; CDR2 reads SMNVEV (reference sequence). The CDR3 DNA follows: TGTGCCAGCACCCCATGGCGGGAGGCCGGGGAGCTGTTTTTT. Amino acids: CASTPWREAGELFF.

This clone has a handful of counts. V usage is TRBV5-6 and J usage is TRBJ1-1; D not certain. Trimming removed 5 bases at V and 2 bases at J, with 7 bases between. The CDR3 has 12 amino acids. Germline loops: CDR1 SGHDT, CDR2 YYEEEE. The CDR3 coding sequence is TGTGCCAGCAGGTGGGGAAACACTGAAGCTTTCTTT. Residues: CASRWGNTEAFF.

This sequence joins TRBV27 and TRBJ2-3; no clear D gene. The CDR3 is 13 residues long. Trimming took off 2 bases at V and 6 bases at J, with 9 bases between the two ends. Germline assignment: CDR1 MNHEY and CDR2 SMNVEV (reference sequence). The CDR3 DNA sequence: TGTGCCAGCAGTTTAGATGGTTACGATACGCAGTATTTT. This gives the protein CASSLDGYDTQYF.

This clone was seen a single time. In the same sample, other DNA sequences code for this CDR3. The chain combines TRBV5-4 with TRBJ1-1; no reliable D call. The CDR3 sequence is 12 residues long. V was shortened by 3 bases and J by 1 base, with 4 bases between the two germline ends. CDR1 and CDR2 (germline): SGHNT, YYREEE (reference sequence). The CDR3 spells CASSWGNTEAFF. The CDR3 DNA follows: TGTGCCAGCAGCTGGGGGAACACTGAAGCTTTCTTT.

The chain uses TRBV19 and TRBJ2-7; D not resolved. V was pared by 0 bases and J by 3 bases, with 12 bases between. This CDR3 spans 15 amino acids. Germline V gene data show CDR1 as LNHDA and CDR2 as SQIVND (reference sequence). CDR3 nucleotides: TGTGCCAGTAGTATAGAACCCGGGCAGGTCTACGAGCAGTACTTC. The encoded protein is CASSIEPGQVYEQYF. The full variable domain, with the rest looked up from reference TRBV19 and TRBJ2-7, is DGGITQSPKYLFRKEGQNVTLSCEQNLNHDAMYWYRQDPGQGLRLIYYSQIVNDFQKGDIAEGYSVSREKKESFPLTVTSAQKNPTAFYLCASSIEPGQVYEQYFGPGTRLTVT.

J is TRBJ1-1 and V is TRBV11-2; no firm D call. CDR1 and CDR2 (germline): SGHAT, FQNNGV. The CDR3 has 14 residues. V lost 1 base to trimming and J lost 2 bases, with 8 bases between them. The CDR3 nucleotides read TGTGCCAGCAGCTTAGGGTTTATCAACACTGAAGCTTTCTTT. Translating it yields CASSLGFINTEAFF.

This chain joins TRBV5-5 and TRBJ2-5; perhaps D is TRBD1 or TRBD2 (5 bases each). CDR1 SGHKS and CDR2 YYEKEE come from the germline V gene (reference sequence). The CDR3 spans 16 residues. Deletions cut 2 bases from V and 5 bases from J, with 19 bases between. The CDR3: CASSFGAVLTGETQYF. The CDR3 DNA reads as TGTGCCAGCAGCTTCGGGGCCGTTTTGACGGGGGAGACCCAGTACTTC.

This clone has just one count. The rearrangement joins TRBV5-1 to TRBJ1-2, with 7 bases identical to TRBD1. Germline CDR1 reads SGHRS; CDR2 reads YFSETQ. V was pared by 3 bases and J by 5 bases, with 10 bases of the junction left unmatched. The CDR3 is 15 amino acids. In DNA form, the CDR3 reads TGCGCCAGCAGCTGGGGGACAGAGGATCTATATGGCTACACCTTC. Residues: CASSWGTEDLYGYTF.